This T cell receptor beta chain was sequenced during a study of CD8 T cells in ankylosing spondylitis. Points from the study as a whole: As reported, disease-linked clones showed significant enrichment in matched ankylosing spondylitis synovial fluid. For ankylosing spondylitis blood, a TCR beta motif of about eight highly homologous variants appeared characteristic. Before this, some motif variants had been reported in reactive arthritis synovial fluid and blood. Disease-associated clonotypes exhibited CD8+ identity and were relatively infrequent in peripheral blood.

For TCR beta, libraries came from quantitative 5'-RACE with molecular barcodes. TCRdb analysed the 5' RACE reads with MiXCR anew, one entry per CDR3 protein. Altogether 500,000 or so distinct CDR3 sequences are present, approximately 5% being singletons, with the ten largest covering around 3.5%. In regard to this clonotype: Its target is not known.

Per germline, CDR1 SQVTM and CDR2 ANQGSEA. The CDR3 contains 14 residues. V was clipped by 1 base and J by 5 bases, with 14 bases between them. The rearrangement joins TRBV29-1 to TRBJ1-1; D perhaps matches TRBD1 (6 bases). The sequence was obtained from a male donor with ankylosing spondylitis. The sequencing input was blood, either unsorted or a sorted T cell fraction (not recorded which). CDR3 sequence: CSVEVRTVWTEAFF. The CDR3, as DNA: TGCAGCGTTGAAGTCCGGACAGTTTGGACTGAAGCTTTCTTT.